The clone carrying this T cell receptor beta chain appeared many times. Antigen unknown. Busulfan-fludarabine conditioning, marrow transplant, and cyclophosphamide on days +3 and +4 were administered. From germline, CDR1 is MNHEY and CDR2 SMNVEV (reference sequence). Unmatched junction bases numbered 8, after V lost 5 bases and J lost 3 bases. The CDR3 is 15 residues long. The data derive from a study of T cells after posttransplantation cyclophosphamide. Study-level results: Skin or GI-infiltrating T cells shared few TRB sequences with blood. Donor-recipient repertoire similarity was low at 1-2 months, rising over year one.

Measured with immunoSEQ multiplex PCR; TCRdb has only the in-frame clones, and not every one. Listed for the sample are about 2,300 clones, none seen a single time. This TCR came from a female patient aged 60 to 70 who received an allogeneic stem cell transplant from an unrelated donor, was CMV-positive, and had acute GVHD only. Some of these T cells may belong to the graft donor. Sequences were derived from PBMCs, sampled after an allogeneic stem cell transplant with post-transplant cyclophosphamide. This chain connects TRBV27 to TRBJ2-7; 9 nucleotides match TRBD1. The CDR3 DNA sequence: TGTGCCAGCAGTCCCTCGACAGGGGGATTCTACGAGCAGTACTTC. Its protein product is CASSPSTGGFYEQYF.